The text below deals with one TCR beta chain. Which antigen it targets is not known. Qualities for individual bases were not recorded, and no much larger clone is one base off. This sample was taken from a study of blood T cell repertoires in COVID-19 (dated by TCRdb to 2020 to 2022). Context from the whole study: Samples from collaborators originated in the United States, Italy and Spain and spanned both the acute and convalescent phases of COVID-19. Samples were obtained from the ongoing ImmuneRACE study (first 160 participants) and from 1,254 subjects provided by 6 global collaborators. Subjects who had been exposed to COVID-19, were actively infected with it, or had recovered from it provided the deeply sampled blood TCRbeta repertoires that made up the dataset. HLA class I and class II types, where available, came from metadata supplied by the sample provider rather than from assay-based typing. The repertoires were released in a freely available public database meant as a resource for research on the immune response to SARS-CoV-2. The prospective study material was composed of cDNA or gDNA derived from T cells, B-cell-depleted T cells, or PBMCs. Sample metadata almost always included a de-identified subject ID, COVID-19 status, age in years and sex.

TCRbeta CDR3 regions were amplified from genomic DNA using the immunoSEQ Assay, a bias-controlled multiplex PCR. Under the source paper's analysis protocol: Nucleated cell counts per sample were estimated from amplification of reference gene primers within the assay. To quantify the absolute abundance of each unique TCRbeta CDR3 rearrangement, sequence reads were collapsed and filtered. For each sample, productive Simpson clonality was calculated as the square root of Simpson's diversity index across productive rearrangements. TCRdb provides this immuneACCESS table in a form limited to in-frame rearrangements. Some clones are lacking; in checked studies, under half of them reflect an unresolved V gene, and why the rest are absent is not known. The V and J calls and clone size come from that table; D and trimming were worked out from the DNA. The sample contains about 110,000 clones, about nine tenths of them found a single time. Approximately 2.5% of the sample is held by the ten biggest clonotypes.

Whole blood was collected in K2EDTA tubes by collaborating institutions according to the institutions' own protocols. For TCRbeta analysis, collaborators shipped samples as frozen whole blood, isolated PBMCs, or DNA extracted from either of those sample types. From a lookup of the germline V gene, CDR1 and CDR2 are SGHRS and YFSETQ. Spanning cysteine to phenylalanine, the CDR3 consists of 16 amino acids. Of all the DNA, just the CDR3 is kept, 48 bases in frame from base 1. At the junction V is shortened by 0 bases and J by 3 bases; bases outside the gene matches: 5. What the work shows at the level of the full study, not this receptor alone: The quantity of clinical and demographic metadata differed by source and by participant and was supplied without curation.

Sequencing input: peripheral blood. Recombination linked TRBV5-1 to TRBJ1-2; 10 bases in the junction line up with TRBD1. This TCR derives from a human donor in a cohort sampled during active COVID-19. The CDR3 protein sequence reads: CASSLDWGTGDYGYTF. The DNA sequence is as follows: TGCGCCAGCAGCTTGGATTGGGGGACAGGGGACTATGGCTACACCTTC.